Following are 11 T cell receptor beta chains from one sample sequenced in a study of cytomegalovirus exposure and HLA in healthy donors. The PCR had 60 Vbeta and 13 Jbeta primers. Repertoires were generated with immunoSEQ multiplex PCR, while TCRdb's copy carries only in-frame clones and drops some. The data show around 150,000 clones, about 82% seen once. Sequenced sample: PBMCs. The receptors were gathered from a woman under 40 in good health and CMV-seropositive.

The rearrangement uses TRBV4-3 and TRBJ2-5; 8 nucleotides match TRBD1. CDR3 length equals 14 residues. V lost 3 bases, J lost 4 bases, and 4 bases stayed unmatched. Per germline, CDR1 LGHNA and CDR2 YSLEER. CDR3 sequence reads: CASSQTGDGETQYF. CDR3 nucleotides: TGCGCCAGCAGCCAGACAGGGGACGGAGAGACCCAGTACTTC.

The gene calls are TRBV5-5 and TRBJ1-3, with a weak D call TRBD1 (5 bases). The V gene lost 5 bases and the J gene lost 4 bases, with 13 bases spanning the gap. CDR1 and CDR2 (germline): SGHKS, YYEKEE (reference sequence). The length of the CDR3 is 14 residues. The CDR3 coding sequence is TGTGCCAGCAGTATGGGGGGGGACGGAAACACCATATATTTT. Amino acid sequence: CASSMGGDGNTIYF.

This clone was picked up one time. DNA for the CDR3: TGTGCCAGCAGTGATTCAAAGGGGCTCCTGAGCTCCTACGAGCAGTACTTC. Its translation is CASSDSKGLLSSYEQYF. The gene calls are TRBV6-4 and TRBJ2-7, with D tentatively TRBD1 (5 bases). With 3 bases removed from V and 0 bases from J, the gap between germline ends came to 18 bases. There are 17 residues in the CDR3. Germline assignment: CDR1 MRHNA and CDR2 SNTAGT.

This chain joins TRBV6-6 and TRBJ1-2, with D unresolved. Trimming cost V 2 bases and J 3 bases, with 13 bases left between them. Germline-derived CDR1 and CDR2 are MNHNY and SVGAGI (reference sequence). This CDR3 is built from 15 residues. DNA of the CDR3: TGTGCCAGCAGTTACCTCGAAGTCACAGACTATGGCTACACCTTC. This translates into CASSYLEVTDYGYTF.

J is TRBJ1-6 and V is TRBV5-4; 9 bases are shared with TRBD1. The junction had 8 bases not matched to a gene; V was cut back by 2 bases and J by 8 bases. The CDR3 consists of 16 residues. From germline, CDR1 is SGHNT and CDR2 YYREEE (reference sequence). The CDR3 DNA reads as TGTGCCAGCAGCTTCCTCGGACAGGGGAAAGATTCACCCCTCCACTTT. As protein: CASSFLGQGKDSPLHF.

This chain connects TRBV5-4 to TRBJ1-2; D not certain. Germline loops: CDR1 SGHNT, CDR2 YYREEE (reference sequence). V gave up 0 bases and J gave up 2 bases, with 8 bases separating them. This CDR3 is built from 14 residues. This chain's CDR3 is CASSLDGGNYGYTF. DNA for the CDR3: TGTGCCAGCAGCTTGGATGGAGGGAACTATGGCTACACCTTC.

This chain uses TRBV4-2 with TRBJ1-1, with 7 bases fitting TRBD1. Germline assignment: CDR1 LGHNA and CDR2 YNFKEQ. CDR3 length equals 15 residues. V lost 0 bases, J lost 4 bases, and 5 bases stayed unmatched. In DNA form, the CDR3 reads TGTGCCAGCAGCCAAGATGGACAGGATAGCACTGAAGCTTTCTTT. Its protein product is CASSQDGQDSTEAFF.

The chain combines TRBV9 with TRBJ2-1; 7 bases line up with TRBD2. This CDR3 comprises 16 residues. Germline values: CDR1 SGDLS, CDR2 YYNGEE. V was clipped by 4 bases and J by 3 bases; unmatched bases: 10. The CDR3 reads CASSPIRLASYNEQFF. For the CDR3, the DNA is TGTGCCAGCAGCCCAATTCGACTAGCCAGCTACAATGAGCAGTTCTTC.

The CDR3 loop is CASSVDTSTGELFF. CDR3 DNA: TGTGCCAGCAGCGTAGACACTAGCACCGGGGAGCTGTTTTTT. The chain carries TRBV9 and TRBJ2-2; perhaps TRBD2 as D (5 bases). V was cut by 0 bases and J by 4 bases, with 7 bases left in between. CDR3 length: 14 amino acids. Germline V gene lookup returns CDR1 SGDLS and CDR2 YYNGEE.

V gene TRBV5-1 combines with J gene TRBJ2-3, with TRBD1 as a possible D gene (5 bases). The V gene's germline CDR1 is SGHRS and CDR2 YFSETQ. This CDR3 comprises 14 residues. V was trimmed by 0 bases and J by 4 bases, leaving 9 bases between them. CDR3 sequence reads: CASSLEGFADTQYF. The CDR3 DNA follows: TGCGCCAGCAGCTTGGAGGGGTTCGCAGATACGCAGTATTTT.

This CDR3 reads CASSSKTGHNQPQHF. For the CDR3, the DNA is TGCGCCAGCAGCTCGAAGACAGGGCACAATCAGCCCCAGCATTTT. The genes are TRBV4-1 and TRBJ1-5, with 7 bases fitting TRBD1. Per the germline V gene, CDR1 is MGHRA and CDR2 is YSYEKL. There are 15 residues in the CDR3. Trimming took 5 bases from V and 3 from J; bases not matched to a gene: 7.